A single sample is the source of the 18 T cell receptor beta chains below, sequenced in a study of beta chain features in type 1 diabetes. The investigators reverse transcribed all of the isolated RNA, so they sequenced expressed TCRB transcripts. Measured with immunoSEQ multiplex PCR; TCRdb has only the in-frame clones, and not every one. The sample lists 150,000 to 180,000 clones; approximately 12% were seen once. Material: central memory CD4+ T cells from blood. The origin of the receptors is a man younger than 35 in good health.

In this sample, this clone turned up a few times. The chain has TRBV7-2 and TRBJ2-7, with 10 bases fitting TRBD1. Germline V lookup: CDR1 SGHTA, CDR2 FQGNSA. The CDR3 is 14 amino acids. V lost 5 bases to trimming and J lost 6 bases; unmatched junction nucleotides: 7. The CDR3 DNA reads TGTGCCAGCAGCCTGACAGGGGGCATTCTCGAGCAGTACTTC. Translation gives CASSLTGGILEQYF.

This clone was recorded a few times. The chain recombines TRBV30 with TRBJ1-2; 8 nucleotides agree with TRBD1. CDR1 and CDR2 (germline): GTSNPN, SVGIG (reference sequence). The CDR3 sequence is 16 residues long. The junction had 13 bases not matched to a gene; V was cut back by 1 base and J by 6 bases. The CDR3 nucleotides are TGTGCCTGGAGTGCCTCCAACCGGGACAGGTCCGATGGCTACACCTTC. Translated: CAWSASNRDRSDGYTF.

This clone is medium-sized (0.01 to 0.1%) by share. The chain carries TRBV7-2 and TRBJ2-3; D call uncertain. The CDR3 is 16 residues long. Germline CDR1 and CDR2: SGHTA and FQGNSA. With 1 base removed from V and 0 bases from J, the gap between germline ends came to 11 bases. For the CDR3, the DNA is TGTGCCAGCAGCTTAGGAAGCAACCCTAGCACAGATACGCAGTATTTT. Protein sequence: CASSLGSNPSTDTQYF.

This clone has more than one count but fewer than ten. One base away lies a much larger clone, so this may be a sequencing read error. The chain links TRBV30 to TRBJ2-1, with a possible D match to TRBD1 (6 bases). CDR3 length equals 14 residues. Germline V lookup: CDR1 GTSNPN, CDR2 SVGIG (reference sequence). As DNA, the CDR3 is TGTGCCGGGAGTGTAGGTGGTGGGGGCCGGGAGCAGTTCTTC. Translation gives CAGSVGGGGREQFF.

This clone appeared a few times. The chain couples TRBV15 to TRBJ1-4, with unresolved D. CDR1 and CDR2 (germline): LNHNV, YYDKDF (reference sequence). The CDR3 extends over 15 amino acids. The V end was cut by 0 bases, the J end by 5 bases, with 10 bases between. The CDR3 loop is CATSRDGKVNEKLFF. The CDR3 region has the DNA TGTGCCACCAGCAGAGACGGGAAAGTGAATGAAAAACTGTTTTTT. Supplemented by reference TRBV15 and TRBJ1-4, the full variable domain reads DAMVIQNPRYQVTQFGKPVTLSCSQTLNHNVMYWYQQKSSQAPKLLFHYYDKDFNNEADTPDNFQSRRPNTSFCFLDIRSPGLGDTAMYLCATSRDGKVNEKLFFGSGTQLSVL.

This clone occurred a few times. This chain uses TRBV15 with TRBJ2-6; D not certain. Germline V lookup: CDR1 LNHNV, CDR2 YYDKDF (reference sequence). The CDR3 length is 16 residues. V was trimmed by 0 bases and J by 0 bases, leaving 6 bases between them. In DNA, the CDR3 is TGTGCCACCAGCAGAGACGGAGTCTCTGGGGCCAACGTCCTGACTTTC. Translation: CATSRDGVSGANVLTF.

V usage is TRBV27 and J usage is TRBJ1-6; D is ambiguous. Trimming shortened V by 0 bases and J by 0 bases, and 12 bases separated the two germline ends. Germline V gives CDR1 MNHEY, CDR2 SMNVEV (reference sequence). This CDR3 comprises 18 residues. The CDR3 protein is CASSLSKRGGSYNSPLHF. In nucleotides, the CDR3 is TGTGCCAGCAGTTTATCAAAACGGGGAGGCTCCTATAATTCACCCCTCCACTTT.

CDR3 sequence reads: CASSAQTNTNYGYTF. The DNA for the CDR3 is TGTGCCAGCAGCGCGCAGACGAACACCAACTATGGCTACACCTTC. This sequence joins TRBV9 and TRBJ1-2; the D is unclear. From germline, CDR1 is SGDLS and CDR2 YYNGEE. The CDR3 is made up of 15 amino acids. V was clipped by 3 bases and J by 2 bases, with 14 bases between them.

A few counts support this clone. The CDR3 reads CASSRSSLNAIGYTF. CDR3 DNA sequence: TGTGCCAGCAGCCGCTCGTCCTTGAACGCTATAGGCTACACCTTC. This rearrangement joins TRBV11-2 to TRBJ1-2; D unresolved. The ends were cut back, 5 bases at V and 8 bases at J, with 21 bases in the middle. The CDR3 has 15 amino acids. Germline CDR1 reads SGHAT; CDR2 reads FQNNGV.

The CDR3 protein is CASSEPGQGEQYF. The CDR3 nucleotides are TGTGCCAGCAGTGAACCCGGACAAGGCGAGCAGTACTTC. V is TRBV25-1 and J is TRBJ2-7, with D possibly TRBD1 on 5 matching bases. V was shortened by 2 bases and J by 6 bases, with 11 bases between the two germline ends. The CDR3 is 13 residues long. CDR1 is MGHDK and CDR2 is SYGVNS in the germline V gene.

This chain's CDR3 is CASSGRGGVGGNTIYF. CDR3 nucleotides: TGTGCCAGCAGTGGCCGAGGGGGCGTGGGTGGAAACACCATATATTTT. This rearrangement joins TRBV25-1 to TRBJ1-3; the match to TRBD1 covers 7 bases. This CDR3 spans 16 amino acids. CDR1 and CDR2 from the germline V gene are MGHDK and SYGVNS. The V gene end was trimmed by 4 bases and the J gene end by 3 bases; junction bases not matched to a gene: 9.

The chain employs TRBV9 and TRBJ2-3; D is possibly TRBD2 (6 bases). The CDR3 has 16 residues. The germline V gene encodes CDR1 SGDLS and CDR2 YYNGEE. Trimming shortened V by 4 bases and J by 5 bases, and 20 bases separated the two germline ends. CDR3 in amino acids: CASSPLEGGMGDTQYF. The CDR3 nucleotides read TGTGCCAGCAGCCCACTCGAGGGAGGAATGGGAGATACGCAGTATTTT.

The chain couples TRBV27 to TRBJ2-3, with D perhaps TRBD2 (6 bases). The CDR3 sequence is 16 residues long. Trimming left V 0 bases short and J 2 bases short, with 12 bases between. Per germline, CDR1 MNHEY and CDR2 SMNVEV (reference sequence). CDR3 region: CASSLSPAGHTDTQYF. The CDR3 DNA reads TGTGCCAGCAGTTTATCCCCCGCGGGGCACACAGATACGCAGTATTTT.

This chain uses TRBV14 with TRBJ2-7; no clear D. The V end was cut by 0 bases, the J end by 5 bases, with 5 bases between. The germline V gene encodes CDR1 SGHDN and CDR2 FVKESK. CDR3 length: 12 residues. CDR3 protein: CASSQEFNEQYF. In nucleotides, the CDR3 is TGTGCCAGCAGCCAAGAGTTTAACGAGCAGTACTTC.

This clone has a handful of counts. V gene TRBV29-1 combines with J gene TRBJ2-6; D unclear. The CDR3 has 13 amino acids. CDR1 SQVTM and CDR2 ANQGSEA come from the germline V gene. V was cut by 4 bases and J by 0 bases, with 4 bases left in between. The CDR3 is CSVGPSGANVLTF. DNA for the CDR3: TGCAGCGTTGGGCCCTCTGGGGCCAACGTCCTGACTTTC.

The V gene is TRBV30, the J gene TRBJ2-3; D not resolved. V gave up 4 bases and J gave up 9 bases, with 8 bases separating them. This CDR3 contains 10 residues. The germline gives CDR1 GTSNPN, CDR2 SVGIG (reference sequence). The CDR3 DNA reads TGTGCCTGGAAATTGGAAACGCAGTATTTT. Translated, it gives CAWKLETQYF.

The chain recombines TRBV15 with TRBJ2-7, with D tentatively TRBD1 or TRBD2 (6 bases each). Looked up from germline, CDR1 is LNHNV and CDR2 is YYDKDF (reference sequence). CDR3 length: 15 amino acids. With 0 bases removed from V and 2 bases from J, the gap between germline ends came to 11 bases. The DNA for the CDR3 is TGTGCCACCAGCAGAGATGGAGGGGGTGCCTACGAGCAGTACTTC. As protein: CATSRDGGGAYEQYF.

The chain combines TRBV7-7 with TRBJ2-2, with D perhaps TRBD1 (6 bases). Germline values: CDR1 SSHAT, CDR2 FNYEAQ (reference sequence). The CDR3 length is 15 residues. In nucleotides, the CDR3 is TGTGCTAGCTCCCCAGGGGCGATGAACACCGGGGAGCTGTTTTTT. This gives the protein CASSPGAMNTGELFF.